The T cell receptor beta chain described here comes from a study of regulatory T cells in long-lasting Graves disease. Study at large: Graves' patients, newly diagnosed, had taken antithyroid drugs under 3 months.

Time point in this sample: newly diagnosed GD, antithyroid drugs for less than 3 months. RNA from PBMCs was the source of the TCR library. Patients came through an endocrinology department, and that department was in Xi'an, China. Libraries of TCR beta came from iRepertoire HTBI primers plus Arm-PCR of CDR3 regions. One entry per CDR3 protein results from TCRdb running MiXCR on the multiplex PCR reads. Among approximately 480,000 distinct CDR3 sequences, roughly 16% were seen once, and the ten largest hold less than 15%. V was cut by 5 bases and J by 7 bases, with 23 bases left in between. This CDR3 is 15 amino acids long. CDR1 is DFQATT and CDR2 is SNEGSKA in the germline V gene (reference sequence). This clonotype was detected many times. The same data also went into a second study, on T cells in Graves' hyperthyroidism and ophthalmopathy.

The specimen comprised peripheral blood mononuclear cells (PBMCs), sampled at new diagnosis, from a patient treated with antithyroid drugs. This sequence was found in a man aged 40-50 years with Graves disease. The chain employs TRBV20-1 and TRBJ2-5; maybe TRBD2 (6 bases). The CDR3 nucleotides are TGCAGTGCTCGAAGCGGACTCTCGAGCGGGTTGACCCAGTACTTC. As protein: CSARSGLSSGLTQYF.